This T cell receptor beta chain was identified during a study of breast tumors, draining lymph nodes, adjacent tissues. Study outcomes and limitations: The lymph node origin of tumor T cells was framed as consistent with a hypothesis, not demonstrated. Tumor and nontumor repertoires were significantly more similar in luminal-like than in basal-like breast cancer. Tumor repertoires ranked between lymph nodes and nontumor tissue in diversity, with V and J gene preferences. Data fit most tumor T cells coming from lymph node, expanding in tumor.

This clonotype was detected ten times or more. Its antigen is unknown. There are 12 residues in the CDR3. Looked up from germline, CDR1 is SEHNR and CDR2 is FQNEAQ (reference sequence). V was cut by 7 bases and J by 6 bases, with 9 bases left in between. TCRdb analysed the multiplex PCR reads with MiXCR anew, one entry per CDR3 protein. The sample holds 150,000 to 200,000 distinct CDR3 sequences; roughly 30% are singletons and the top ten take approximately 4.3%. Samples came from axillary lymph nodes draining the breast cancer. Sequencing input: axillary lymph node tissue. The clonotype originates from a female donor with breast cancer. Some clones in this sample may be carry-over from other donors' samples. The V and J genes are TRBV7-9 and TRBJ2-2; D is unresolved. CDR3 bases: TGTGCCAGCAATCCCCTTTCCGGGGAGCTGTTTTTT. This sequence encodes CASNPLSGELFF. Full variable domain (remainder filled in from reference TRBV7-9 and TRBJ2-2): DTGVSQNPRHKITKRGQNVTFRCDPISEHNRLYWYRQTLGQGPEFLTYFQNEAQLEKSRLLSDRFSAERPKGSFSTLEIQRTEQGDSAMYLCASNPLSGELFFGEGSRLTVL.